The source of this T cell receptor (beta chain) is a study of blood T cells in healthy people across ages. Alongside a J-beta primer mix, a sample-barcoded 5' primer served in a second PCR lasting roughly 7 to 11 cycles. Each CDR3 protein gets one entry after TCRdb re-called the 5' RACE reads with MiXCR. The top ten hold around a fifth of the sample, which has over 950,000 distinct CDR3 sequences, roughly half seen once. Germline values: CDR1 DFQATT, CDR2 SNEGSKA (reference sequence). V lost 1 base, J lost 16 bases, and 19 bases lay in between. The CDR3 spans 13 residues. Sequenced sample: blood. This chain joins TRBV20-1 and TRBJ1-4; D unclear. The origin of this receptor is a woman in her sixties or seventies in good health. CDR3 nucleotides: TGCAGTGCTAGAGGTTCCGTAGTGGACGACGCGTTTTTT. Translating gives CSARGSVVDDAFF.